Listed below are T cell receptor beta chains from one sample, sequenced in a study of blood T cell repertoires in COVID-19. Produced via immunoSEQ multiplex PCR; TCRdb's table is partial and in-frame only. This sample has fewer than 90,000 clones; 90% to 95% occur once, and the top ten carry around 4%. The sample consisted of peripheral blood. These receptors all come from a human donor with active COVID-19. The donor label of this sample is uncertain. The CDR3 runs from the conserved cysteine through the conserved F or W. The D gene is left open where the match is weak. Clone size, where shown, is once, few, many, or a class for clones that have expanded.

TRBV19	TRBJ2-7	-	-	TGTGCCAGTAGTCCCACCTGGCAGGGAGGAGAGCAGTACTTC	CASSPTWQGGEQYF
TRBV6-2/TRBV6-3	TRBJ1-5	-	-	TGTGCCAGCAGCCCGGGAGAAAATCAGCCCCAGCATTTT	CASSPGENQPQHF
TRBV10-3	TRBJ2-5	-	TRBD1	TGTGCCACGGGACAGGGGCTGGCTTTGGAGACCCAGTACTTC	CATGQGLALETQYF
TRBV25-1	TRBJ2-2	-	TRBD2	TGTGCCAGCGAGCGGGGGGGCAGTACCGGGGAGCTGTTTTTT	CASERGGSTGELFF
TRBV5-1	TRBJ1-4	-	TRBD1	TGCGCCAGCAGCTTACAGGGGCTAGATGAAAAACTGTTTTTT	CASSLQGLDEKLFF
TRBV7-2	TRBJ2-7	-	TRBD2	TGTGCCAGCAGCTTAGCGAACGGGAGGGTGGGTACCGACGGGGGCTCCTACGAGCAGTACTTC	CASSLANGRVGTDGGSYEQYF
TRBV5-6	TRBJ1-2	-	-	TGTGCCAGCAGCTCCCCGTCTCCAGGGTCGGTTTACACCTTC	CASSSPSPGSVYTF
TRBV28	TRBJ2-3	-	-	TGTGCCAGCAGTATAAACTACTACACAGATACGCAGTATTTT	CASSINYYTDTQYF
TRBV15	TRBJ2-3	-	TRBD2	TGTGCCACCAGCGGGAGAGCGGGATTCGGCACAGATACGCAGTATTTT	CATSGRAGFGTDTQYF
TRBV6-2/TRBV6-3	TRBJ2-5	-	-	TGTGCCAGCAGTTACTCTAGAGGCAATACCCAGTACTTC	CASSYSRGNTQYF
TRBV7-9	TRBJ1-1	-	TRBD1	TGTGCCAGCAGCTCCCCACAGGGGGGGGTGAACACTGAAGCTTTCTTT	CASSSPQGGVNTEAFF
TRBV25-1	TRBJ2-5	-	-	TGTGCCAGCAGTGAATACCCACCTCAGGGGAAAGGAGAGACCCAGTACTTC	CASSEYPPQGKGETQYF
TRBV5-1	TRBJ2-3	-	-	TGCGCCAGCAGCTTCTTGCCAGGGGCGCAGTTTGGGGGCACAGATACGCAGTATTTT	CASSFLPGAQFGGTDTQYF
TRBV11-2	TRBJ2-3	-	-	TGTGCCAGCAGCTTAATAGCTCCGGATACGCAGTATTTT	CASSLIAPDTQYF
TRBV5-1	TRBJ1-1	-	TRBD1	TGCGCCACCAGGGACAGCGTTTCCACTGAAGCTTTCTTT	CATRDSVSTEAFF
TRBV19	TRBJ1-3	-	TRBD1	TGTGCCAGTAGTAGCGGGGACAGGGTTCGATTTAATGGAAACACCATATATTTT	CASSSGDRVRFNGNTIYF
TRBV12-5	TRBJ1-2	once	-	TGTGCTAGTGGTGGCAACCTCGGGCCCAGGGTCATCTATGGCTACACCTTC	CASGGNLGPRVIYGYTF
TRBV7-9	TRBJ2-7	-	-	TGTGCCAGCAGCGAAAATACAGGGATAGGTGAGCAGTACTTC	CASSENTGIGEQYF
TRBV7-2	TRBJ2-3	-	-	TGTGCCAGCAGGGCGGGATTCGGGACGCAGTATTTT	CASRAGFGTQYF
TRBV7-2	TRBJ2-5	-	TRBD2	TGTGCCAGCAGCTTAGCAGGGGAGGCTAGCGGGGGGGCCCGTGAGACCCAGTACTTC	CASSLAGEASGGARETQYF
TRBV28	TRBJ1-5	-	-	TGTGCCAGCAGTTTAGGGCAGAAAAATCAGCCCCAGCATTTT	CASSLGQKNQPQHF
TRBV21-1	TRBJ2-3	-	-	TGTGCCAGCAGCAAGAGGGACACCCCTCGAACTAGCACAGATACGCAGTATTTT	CASSKRDTPRTSTDTQYF
TRBV28	TRBJ2-2	-	-	TGTGCCAGCAGAGCGTACACCGGGGAGCTGTTTTTT	CASRAYTGELFF
TRBV27	TRBJ2-7	-	-	TGTGCCAGCAGTCCTCGGTTGGGGCAGGAGAACGAGCAGTACTTC	CASSPRLGQENEQYF
TRBV4-1	TRBJ2-7	-	TRBD2	TGCGCCAGCAGCCACCCCGGGCGGGGGGGCCGAGAGCAGTACTTC	CASSHPGRGGREQYF
TRBV6-1	TRBJ2-2	once	-	TGTGCCAGCAGTGTCCGCCGGACAGAGAACACCGGGGAGCTGTTTTTT	CASSVRRTENTGELFF
TRBV3-1/TRBV3-2	TRBJ2-3	-	-	TGTGCCAGCCGCCCAGCGGGACAAACAGATACGCAGTATTTT	CASRPAGQTDTQYF
TRBV5-6	TRBJ2-1	-	-	TGTGCCAGCAGCCCCCCGGGTCGAGTTGCCAATGAGCAGTTCTTC	CASSPPGRVANEQFF
TRBV7-8	TRBJ1-5	-	TRBD1	TGTGCCAGCAGCTCGACAGGGCGTCAGCCCCAGCATTTT	CASSSTGRQPQHF
TRBV19	TRBJ2-3	-	TRBD1	TGTGCCAGTAGTATAGTATTAGGGACAGGGAGAACAGATACGCAGTATTTT	CASSIVLGTGRTDTQYF
TRBV9	TRBJ1-1	-	TRBD1	TGTGCCAGCAGCGTAGGGACAGGGTTGTCTGAAGCTTTCTTT	CASSVGTGLSEAFF
TRBV10-3	TRBJ2-2	-	TRBD2	TGTGCCATCAGTGAGTCGACTAGCGGGAGACCCGGGGAGCTGTTTTTT	CAISESTSGRPGELFF
TRBV28	TRBJ1-6	-	-	TGTGCCAGCAGCGAAGGGGTCTCCTATAATTCACCCCTCCACTTT	CASSEGVSYNSPLHF
TRBV29-1	TRBJ1-1	-	-	TGCAGCGTTGAAGATACCCAGACTGAAGCTTTCTTT	CSVEDTQTEAFF
TRBV19	TRBJ2-7	-	-	TGTGCCAGTAGTATCGTACTGATTCCTTCCTACGAGCAGTACTTC	CASSIVLIPSYEQYF